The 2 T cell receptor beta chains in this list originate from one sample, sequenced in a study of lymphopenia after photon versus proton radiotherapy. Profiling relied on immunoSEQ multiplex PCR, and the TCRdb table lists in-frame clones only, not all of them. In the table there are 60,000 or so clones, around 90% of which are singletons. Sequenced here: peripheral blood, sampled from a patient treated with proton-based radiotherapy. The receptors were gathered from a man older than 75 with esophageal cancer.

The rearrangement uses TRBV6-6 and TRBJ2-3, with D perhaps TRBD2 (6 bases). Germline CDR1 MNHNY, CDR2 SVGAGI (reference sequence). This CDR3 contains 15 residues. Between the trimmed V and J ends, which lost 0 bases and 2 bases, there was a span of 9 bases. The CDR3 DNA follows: TGTGCCAGCAGTTACTCCGGGACTCTCACAGATACGCAGTATTTT. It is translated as CASSYSGTLTDTQYF.

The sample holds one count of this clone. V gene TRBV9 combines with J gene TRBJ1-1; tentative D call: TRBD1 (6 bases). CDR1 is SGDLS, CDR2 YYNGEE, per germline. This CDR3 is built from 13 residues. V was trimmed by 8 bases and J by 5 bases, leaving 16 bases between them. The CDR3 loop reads CASGPRGGTEAFF. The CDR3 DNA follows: TGTGCCAGTGGACCCAGGGGAGGAACTGAAGCTTTCTTT.